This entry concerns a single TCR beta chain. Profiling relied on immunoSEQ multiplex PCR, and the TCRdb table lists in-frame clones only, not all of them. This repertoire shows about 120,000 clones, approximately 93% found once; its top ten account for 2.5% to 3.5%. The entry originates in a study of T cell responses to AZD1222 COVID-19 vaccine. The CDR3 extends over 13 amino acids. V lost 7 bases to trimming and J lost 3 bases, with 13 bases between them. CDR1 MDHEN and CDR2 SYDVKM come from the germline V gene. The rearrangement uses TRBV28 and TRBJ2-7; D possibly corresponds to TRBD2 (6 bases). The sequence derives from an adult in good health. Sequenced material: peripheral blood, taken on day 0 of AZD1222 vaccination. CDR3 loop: CASIAVDHYEQYF. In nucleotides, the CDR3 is TGTGCCAGCATAGCGGTAGATCACTACGAGCAGTACTTC.